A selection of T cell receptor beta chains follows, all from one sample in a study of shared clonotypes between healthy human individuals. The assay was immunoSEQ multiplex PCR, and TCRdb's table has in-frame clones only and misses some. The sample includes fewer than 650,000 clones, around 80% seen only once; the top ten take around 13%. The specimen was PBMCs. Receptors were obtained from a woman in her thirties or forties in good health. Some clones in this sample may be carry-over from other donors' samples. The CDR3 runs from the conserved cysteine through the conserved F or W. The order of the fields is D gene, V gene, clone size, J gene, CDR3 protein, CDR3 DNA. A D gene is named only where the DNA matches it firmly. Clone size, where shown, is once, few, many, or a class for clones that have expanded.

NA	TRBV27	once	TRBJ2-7	CASSLTGHRHEQYF	TGTGCCAGCAGTTTAACTGGGCATCGTCACGAGCAGTACTTC
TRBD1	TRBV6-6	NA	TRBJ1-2	CASTISEGALYGYTF	TGTGCCAGCACTATCTCGGAGGGGGCCCTCTATGGCTACACCTTC
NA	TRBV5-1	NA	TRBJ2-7	CASRGNLRPGLSYEQYF	TGCGCCAGCAGAGGGAATCTACGACCGGGCCTCTCCTACGAGCAGTACTTC
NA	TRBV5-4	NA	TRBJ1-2	CASSLDMGYGYTF	TGTGCCAGCAGTTTGGACATGGGCTATGGCTACACCTTC
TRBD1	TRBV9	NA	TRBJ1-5	CASSAGGGSNQPQHF	TGTGCCAGCAGCGCAGGGGGGGGTAGCAATCAGCCCCAGCATTTT
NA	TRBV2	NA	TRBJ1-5	CASSPMQGSNQPQHF	TGTGCCAGCAGTCCCATGCAGGGGTCCAATCAGCCCCAGCATTTT
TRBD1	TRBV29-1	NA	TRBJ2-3	CSVESYAGQGATDTQYF	TGCAGCGTTGAATCGTATGCGGGACAGGGGGCAACAGATACGCAGTATTTT
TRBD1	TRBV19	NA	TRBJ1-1	CASSPNRAGGQVVGSGSEAFF	TGTGCCAGTAGCCCCAACCGGGCAGGGGGCCAGGTCGTGGGTTCCGGCTCTGAAGCTTTCTTT
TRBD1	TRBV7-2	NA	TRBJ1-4	CASSPRQGRRANEKLFF	TGTGCCAGCAGCCCGCGACAGGGTCGGAGAGCTAATGAAAAACTGTTTTTT
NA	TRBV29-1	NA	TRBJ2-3	CSVEGPGSTDTQYF	TGCAGCGTTGAGGGTCCGGGGAGCACAGATACGCAGTATTTT
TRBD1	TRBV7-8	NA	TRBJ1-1	CASSLVGQQAFF	TGTGCCAGCAGCTTGGTGGGACAGCAAGCTTTCTTT
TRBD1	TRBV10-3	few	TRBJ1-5	CAIKGAENQPQHF	TGTGCCATCAAGGGGGCAGAGAATCAGCCCCAGCATTTT
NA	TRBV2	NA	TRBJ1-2	CASSAEDVFYTF	TGTGCCAGCAGCGCCGAGGACGTCTTCTACACCTTC
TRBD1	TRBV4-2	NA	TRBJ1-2	CASSQDEDRHYGYTF	TGTGCCAGCAGCCAAGACGAGGACAGGCACTATGGCTACACCTTC
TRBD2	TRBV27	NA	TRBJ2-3	CASSPAGGPSDTQYF	TGTGCCAGCAGTCCAGCGGGAGGGCCGTCAGATACGCAGTATTTT
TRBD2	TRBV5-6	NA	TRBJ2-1	CASSSLTSGYTYNEQFF	TGTGCCAGCAGCTCCCTCACTAGCGGATACACCTACAATGAGCAGTTCTTC
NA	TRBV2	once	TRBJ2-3	CASSVHRWQASTDTQYF	TGTGCCAGCAGTGTCCACCGTTGGCAGGCAAGCACAGATACGCAGTATTTT
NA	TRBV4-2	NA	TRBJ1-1	CASSEREGTEAFF	TGTGCCAGCAGCGAGAGGGAGGGCACTGAAGCTTTCTTT
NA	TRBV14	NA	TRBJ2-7	CASSQELNSEQYF	TGTGCCAGCAGCCAAGAGTTAAACAGCGAGCAGTACTTC
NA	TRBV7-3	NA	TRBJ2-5	CASSPQGSETQYF	TGTGCCAGCAGCCCACAGGGATCCGAGACCCAGTACTTC
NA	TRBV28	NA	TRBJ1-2	CASSLGGRANYGYTF	TGTGCCAGCAGTTTAGGAGGGAGAGCTAACTATGGCTACACCTTC
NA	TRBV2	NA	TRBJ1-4	CASSRANEKLFF	TGTGCCAGCAGCAGGGCTAATGAAAAACTGTTTTTT
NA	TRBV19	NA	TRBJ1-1	CASSVDRKAFF	TGTGCCAGTAGTGTCGACAGAAAAGCTTTCTTT
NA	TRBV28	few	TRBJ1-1	CASIGGNTEAFF	TGTGCCAGTATCGGGGGTAACACTGAAGCTTTCTTT
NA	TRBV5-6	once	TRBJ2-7	CASSHSPQAYSYEQYF	TGTGCCAGCAGCCATTCCCCACAGGCCTACTCCTACGAGCAGTACTTC
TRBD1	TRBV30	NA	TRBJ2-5	CAWSELRDRGRETQYF	TGTGCCTGGAGTGAGCTTAGGGACAGGGGTCGAGAGACCCAGTACTTC
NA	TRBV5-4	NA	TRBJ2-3	CASSFGGSPADTQYF	TGTGCCAGCAGCTTTGGGGGGAGTCCGGCAGATACGCAGTATTTT
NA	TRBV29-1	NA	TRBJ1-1	CSVDRDPNTEAFF	TGCAGCGTTGACAGGGACCCGAACACTGAAGCTTTCTTT
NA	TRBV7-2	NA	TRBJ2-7	CASSLANRAPYEQYF	TGTGCCAGCAGCTTAGCAAACAGGGCCCCCTACGAGCAGTACTTC
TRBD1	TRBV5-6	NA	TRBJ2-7	CASSPLQTGGSYEQYF	TGTGCCAGCAGCCCCCTCCAGACAGGGGGCTCCTACGAGCAGTACTTC
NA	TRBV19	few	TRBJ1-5	CASSVGREKVHF	TGTGCCAGTAGTGTGGGCAGGGAGAAAGTGCATTTT
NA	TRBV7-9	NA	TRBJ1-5	CASSLRGPNQPQHF	TGTGCCAGCAGCCTCCGGGGGCCAAATCAGCCCCAGCATTTT
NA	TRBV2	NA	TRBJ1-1	CASSRGGGEVTEAFF	TGTGCCTCCAGCCGGGGGGGCGGCGAGGTAACTGAAGCTTTCTTT
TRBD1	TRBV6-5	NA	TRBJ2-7	CASSFRQGSYEQYF	TGTGCCAGCAGTTTCAGACAGGGATCCTACGAGCAGTACTTC
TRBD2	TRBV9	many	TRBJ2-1	CASSLRLAGVDEQFF	TGTGCCAGCAGCCTACGACTAGCGGGAGTAGATGAGCAGTTCTTC
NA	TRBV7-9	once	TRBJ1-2	CASSLDHNTNYGYTF	TGTGCCAGCAGCTTAGACCACAATACTAACTATGGCTACACCTTC
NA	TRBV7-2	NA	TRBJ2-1	CASSSEGGYNEQFF	TGTGCCAGCAGCTCAGAAGGGGGATACAATGAGCAGTTCTTC
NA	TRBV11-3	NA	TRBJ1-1	CASSKEGNTEAFF	TGTGCCAGCAGCAAGGAGGGGAACACTGAAGCTTTCTTT
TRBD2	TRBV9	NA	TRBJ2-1	CASSVAGSGYYNEQFF	TGTGCCAGCAGCGTAGCGGGTAGCGGGTATTACAATGAGCAGTTCTTC
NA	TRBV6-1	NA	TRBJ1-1	CASRWWRGNTEAFF	TGTGCCAGCAGATGGTGGAGGGGGAACACTGAAGCTTTCTTT
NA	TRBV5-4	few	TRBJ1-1	CASSGGNTEAFF	TGTGCCAGCAGTGGCGGAAACACTGAAGCTTTCTTT
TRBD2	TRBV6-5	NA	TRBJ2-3	CASSYGTGGSDTQYF	TGTGCCAGCAGTTATGGGACCGGGGGGTCAGATACGCAGTATTTT
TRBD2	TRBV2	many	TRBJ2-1	CASSEAGVFHNEQFF	TGTGCCAGCAGTGAGGCGGGAGTTTTCCACAATGAGCAGTTCTTC
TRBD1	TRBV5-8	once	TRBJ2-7	CASSTGTGAYEQYF	TGTGCCAGCAGCACCGGGACAGGAGCCTACGAGCAGTACTTC
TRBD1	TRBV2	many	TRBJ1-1	CASTERTGETEAFF	TGTGCCAGCACCGAACGTACAGGGGAGACTGAAGCTTTCTTT
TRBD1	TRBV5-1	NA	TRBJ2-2	CASSSPPGQEPNTGELFF	TGCGCCAGCAGCTCCCCACCGGGACAGGAGCCGAACACCGGGGAGCTGTTTTTT
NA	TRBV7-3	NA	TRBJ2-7	CASSHGPGGAGNEQYF	TGTGCCAGCAGCCACGGCCCGGGTGGAGCCGGCAACGAGCAGTACTTC
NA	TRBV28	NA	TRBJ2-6	CASGAGESGANVLTF	TGTGCCAGCGGGGCAGGGGAGTCTGGGGCCAACGTCCTGACTTTC
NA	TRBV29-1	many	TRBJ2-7	CSVEVLTDSYEQYF	TGCAGCGTTGAGGTGTTGACTGACTCCTACGAGCAGTACTTC
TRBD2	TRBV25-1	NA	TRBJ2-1	CASSLQRLGGVKHYEQFF	TGTGCCAGCAGTCTCCAAAGATTGGGGGGGGTAAAACACTATGAGCAGTTCTTC
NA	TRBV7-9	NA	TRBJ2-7	CASSLSEDSYEQYF	TGTGCCAGCAGCTTATCGGAAGATTCCTACGAGCAGTACTTC
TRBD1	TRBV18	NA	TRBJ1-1	CASSPPGQGLRGAFF	TGTGCCAGCTCACCACCGGGACAGGGGCTAAGAGGAGCTTTCTTT